Listed below are T cell receptor beta chains from one sample, sequenced in a study of cytomegalovirus exposure and HLA in healthy donors. Data came from immunoSEQ multiplex PCR; TCRdb stores just in-frame clones and leaves some out. Among around 170,000 clones, approximately 78% were seen once, and the ten largest hold about 0.8%. Sequencing was done on a sample of PBMCs. Receptor source: a woman under 30 in good health and CMV-seronegative. CDR3s include the opening cysteine and the closing phenylalanine or tryptophan. D genes are given only for firm matches. The size of a clone is reported for some rows only, either as once, few or many, or as a class for expanded clones.

length: 14; D: -; size: once; V: TRBV5-1; J: TRBJ2-3; DNA: TGCGCCAGCAGCGCCGGGCAGGGGAGAGATACGCAGTATTTT; CDR3: CASSAGQGRDTQYF
length: 17; D: -; size: -; V: TRBV9; J: TRBJ1-5; DNA: TGTGCCAGCAGCGTAGGTCAATCGGTAGGGGAGGGTCAGCCCCAGCATTTT; CDR3: CASSVGQSVGEGQPQHF
length: 17; D: TRBD1; size: -; V: TRBV2; J: TRBJ1-2; DNA: TGTGCCAGCAGTGAAGGTTCAAGTCTACAGGGGCTTTATGGCTACACCTTC; CDR3: CASSEGSSLQGLYGYTF
length: 15; D: -; size: -; V: TRBV7-9; J: TRBJ2-7; DNA: TGTGCCAGCAGCTTAGGTCGGGATATAGGCTACGAGCAGTACTTC; CDR3: CASSLGRDIGYEQYF
length: 15; D: TRBD2; size: few; V: TRBV5-1; J: TRBJ2-3; DNA: TGCGCCAGCAGCTCCCCTAGCGGGCCCCAGGATACGCAGTATTTT; CDR3: CASSSPSGPQDTQYF
length: 16; D: TRBD2; size: -; V: TRBV5-1; J: TRBJ2-1; DNA: TGCGCCAGCAGCTTTGGGACTAGCGGAAGGGAGGATGAGCAGTTCTTC; CDR3: CASSFGTSGREDEQFF
length: 14; D: -; size: -; V: TRBV4-2; J: TRBJ1-2; DNA: TGTGCCAGCAGCCAAGACGTCCTCGACTATGGCTACACCTTC; CDR3: CASSQDVLDYGYTF
length: 12; D: -; size: -; V: TRBV11-2; J: TRBJ1-1; DNA: TGTGCCAGCAGCTCTGCGCCGGCTGAAGCTTTCTTT; CDR3: CASSSAPAEAFF
length: 15; D: -; size: once; V: TRBV7-9; J: TRBJ1-2; DNA: TGTGCCAGCAGCTCAGGGACATCGGACCCTATGGGCTACACCTTC; CDR3: CASSSGTSDPMGYTF
length: 16; D: TRBD2; size: -; V: TRBV27; J: TRBJ2-7; DNA: TGTGCCAGCAGTTTATTAGCGGGAGCTTCTTTCGGCGAGCAGTACTTC; CDR3: CASSLLAGASFGEQYF
length: 13; D: -; size: -; V: TRBV27; J: TRBJ1-4; DNA: TGTGCCAGCAGTTTCTGGGAGGGTGAAAAACTGTTTTTT; CDR3: CASSFWEGEKLFF
length: 16; D: -; size: -; V: TRBV19; J: TRBJ1-5; DNA: TGTGCCAGTAGTATACCTGACCTGGGCTCCAATCAGCCCCAGCATTTT; CDR3: CASSIPDLGSNQPQHF
length: 11; D: -; size: -; V: TRBV2; J: TRBJ2-5; DNA: TGTGCCAGCAGTGAAGTCAGTTCCCAGTACTTC; CDR3: CASSEVSSQYF
length: 10; D: -; size: -; V: TRBV11-2; J: TRBJ1-1; DNA: TGTGCCAGCGGACTTCCTGAAGCTTTCTTT; CDR3: CASGLPEAFF
length: 15; D: TRBD1; size: -; V: TRBV29-1; J: TRBJ1-2; DNA: TGCAGCGCCGACCGAGGGACAGGGACTAACTATGGCTACACCTTC; CDR3: CSADRGTGTNYGYTF
length: 14; D: TRBD1; size: -; V: TRBV6-5; J: TRBJ1-5; DNA: TGTGCCAGCAGACCGGACAGGCAGAATCAGCCCCAGCATTTT; CDR3: CASRPDRQNQPQHF
length: 16; D: TRBD1; size: -; V: TRBV7-9; J: TRBJ1-6; DNA: TGTTCCAGCAGCCTAAGACCGGGACAGGATAATTCACCCCTCCACTTT; CDR3: CSSSLRPGQDNSPLHF
length: 16; D: TRBD1; size: -; V: TRBV6-5; J: TRBJ1-3; DNA: TGTGCCAGCAGTTCGGCAGGGGGCGTCTCTGGAAACACCATATATTTT; CDR3: CASSSAGGVSGNTIYF
length: 16; D: TRBD2; size: -; V: TRBV19; J: TRBJ2-1; DNA: TGTGCCAGTAGTAGTTCCGGGACTAGCGGTTCTCATGAGCAGTTCTTC; CDR3: CASSSSGTSGSHEQFF
length: 13; D: TRBD2; size: once; V: TRBV18; J: TRBJ2-7; DNA: TGTGCCAGCTCTGGACTAGCGGGGGACGAGCAGTACTTC; CDR3: CASSGLAGDEQYF
length: 11; D: -; size: -; V: TRBV7-3; J: TRBJ2-1; DNA: TGTGCCAGCAGCCGAGGCGATGAGCAGTTCTTC; CDR3: CASSRGDEQFF
length: 14; D: TRBD1; size: -; V: TRBV19; J: TRBJ1-5; DNA: TGTGCCAGTAGTATGGCGGACAGGAGTCAGCCCCAGCATTTT; CDR3: CASSMADRSQPQHF
length: 19; D: TRBD2; size: few; V: TRBV9; J: TRBJ2-3; DNA: TGTGCCAGCAGCGCATCTCGAGGGCTAGCGGGAGGCGACACAGATACGCAGTATTTT; CDR3: CASSASRGLAGGDTDTQYF
length: 16; D: TRBD2; size: -; V: TRBV4-2; J: TRBJ2-3; DNA: TGTGCCAGCAGCCCAACTAGCGGGGTGGGCACAGATACGCAGTATTTT; CDR3: CASSPTSGVGTDTQYF
length: 16; D: -; size: -; V: TRBV19; J: TRBJ1-1; DNA: TGTGCCAGTAGTACCTCCAGCGGGGTTATGAACACTGAAGCTTTCTTT; CDR3: CASSTSSGVMNTEAFF
length: 21; D: TRBD1; size: -; V: TRBV14; J: TRBJ1-5; DNA: TGTGCCAGCAGGGGCCGGGACAGGGTTAGGGAACTATACACGAGCAATCAGCCCCAGCATTTT; CDR3: CASRGRDRVRELYTSNQPQHF
length: 16; D: -; size: -; V: TRBV9; J: TRBJ2-5; DNA: TGTGCCAGCAGCCCCCTGGCCGGGTCGTACCAAGAGACCCAGTACTTC; CDR3: CASSPLAGSYQETQYF
length: 17; D: TRBD2; size: -; V: TRBV5-1; J: TRBJ2-1; DNA: TGCGCCAGCAGCCGCGGACTAGCGGGAGTATCCTACAATGAGCAGTTCTTC; CDR3: CASSRGLAGVSYNEQFF
length: 13; D: -; size: -; V: TRBV30; J: TRBJ2-5; DNA: TGTGCCTGGGACCGGGGGAACCAAGAGACCCAGTACTTC; CDR3: CAWDRGNQETQYF
length: 15; D: TRBD2; size: -; V: TRBV11-2; J: TRBJ2-3; DNA: TGTGCCAGCATAGGGAGGCGGGGGGGACCAGATACGCAGTATTTT; CDR3: CASIGRRGGPDTQYF
length: 13; D: -; size: few; V: TRBV30; J: TRBJ2-5; DNA: TGTGCCTGGGAGACAGGCGCCTTCGAGACCCAGTACTTC; CDR3: CAWETGAFETQYF
length: 14; D: -; size: -; V: TRBV6-5; J: TRBJ1-2; DNA: TGTGCCAGCAGTCGAAGACAGAACGGTTATGGCTACACCTTC; CDR3: CASSRRQNGYGYTF
length: 13; D: -; size: -; V: TRBV7-9; J: TRBJ1-3; DNA: TGTGCCAGCAGCTTAGCCCAGGGAAACACCATATATTTT; CDR3: CASSLAQGNTIYF
length: 15; D: -; size: -; V: TRBV6-5; J: TRBJ2-5; DNA: TGTGCCAGCAGTTACTCGTCTAGCTCTGGTCGGACCCAGTACTTC; CDR3: CASSYSSSSGRTQYF
length: 14; D: -; size: few; V: TRBV2; J: TRBJ2-7; DNA: TGTGCCAGCAGTGTAGAAGGGAGCTCCTACGAGCAGTACTTC; CDR3: CASSVEGSSYEQYF
length: 15; D: TRBD2; size: once; V: TRBV5-1; J: TRBJ2-7; DNA: TGCGCCAGCAGCGGACTAGCGGGGACTTCCTACGAGCAGTACTTC; CDR3: CASSGLAGTSYEQYF
length: 15; D: TRBD1; size: -; V: TRBV28; J: TRBJ2-7; DNA: TGTGCCAGCAGAGGGAGTACGACAGGGGCCTACGAGCAGTACTTC; CDR3: CASRGSTTGAYEQYF
length: 15; D: -; size: -; V: TRBV15; J: TRBJ2-7; DNA: TGTGCCACCAGCAGAGATTGGCAGGACTCGAGCGAGCAGTACTTC; CDR3: CATSRDWQDSSEQYF
length: 11; D: TRBD2; size: -; V: TRBV20-1; J: TRBJ2-5; DNA: TGCAGTTTCACGGGGGGAGAGACCCAGTACTTC; CDR3: CSFTGGETQYF
length: 17; D: TRBD1; size: once; V: TRBV19; J: TRBJ1-5; DNA: TGTGCCAGTAGTACGTCCCGACAGGGGGCAAGCAATCAGCCCCAGCATTTT; CDR3: CASSTSRQGASNQPQHF
length: 14; D: TRBD1; size: -; V: TRBV25-1; J: TRBJ2-7; DNA: TGTGCCAGCAGAGCTCGGGACAGGTACTACGAGCAGTACTTC; CDR3: CASRARDRYYEQYF
length: 16; D: -; size: few; V: TRBV4-2; J: TRBJ2-5; DNA: TGTGCCAGCAGCCAAGTATTAGCCGGGGATCGCGAGACCCAGTACTTC; CDR3: CASSQVLAGDRETQYF
length: 16; D: TRBD2; size: once; V: TRBV7-9; J: TRBJ2-5; DNA: TGTGCCAGCAGCCCTTTCGGACTAGCGGAGCAAGAGACCCAGTACTTC; CDR3: CASSPFGLAEQETQYF
length: 15; D: TRBD1; size: -; V: TRBV28; J: TRBJ1-4; DNA: TGTGCCAGCAGTTTAGTGGACAGGTCTAATGAAAAACTGTTTTTT; CDR3: CASSLVDRSNEKLFF
length: 13; D: TRBD1; size: -; V: TRBV10-2; J: TRBJ2-5; DNA: TGCGCCAGCACCGGGGACAGACAAGAGACCCAGTACTTC; CDR3: CASTGDRQETQYF
length: 15; D: -; size: -; V: TRBV27; J: TRBJ1-2; DNA: TGTGCCAGCAGTTCCAGCTTACAGGAAAACTATGGCTACACCTTC; CDR3: CASSSSLQENYGYTF
length: 13; D: -; size: -; V: TRBV6-5; J: TRBJ1-1; DNA: TGTGCCAGCAGACGGAACAGGGAGCAGAGAGCTTTCTTT; CDR3: CASRRNREQRAFF
length: 16; D: -; size: -; V: TRBV15; J: TRBJ1-5; DNA: TGTGCCACCAGCAGAGATGGCCCTGGATCGGGTCAGCCCCAGCATTTT; CDR3: CATSRDGPGSGQPQHF
length: 12; D: -; size: -; V: TRBV11-2; J: TRBJ2-7; DNA: TGTGCCAGCAGCTTACGGTTACGGGAGCAGTACTTC; CDR3: CASSLRLREQYF
length: 13; D: -; size: -; V: TRBV27; J: TRBJ1-2; DNA: TGTGCCAGCAGTTTGACGGGACATCGGGGCTACACCTTC; CDR3: CASSLTGHRGYTF